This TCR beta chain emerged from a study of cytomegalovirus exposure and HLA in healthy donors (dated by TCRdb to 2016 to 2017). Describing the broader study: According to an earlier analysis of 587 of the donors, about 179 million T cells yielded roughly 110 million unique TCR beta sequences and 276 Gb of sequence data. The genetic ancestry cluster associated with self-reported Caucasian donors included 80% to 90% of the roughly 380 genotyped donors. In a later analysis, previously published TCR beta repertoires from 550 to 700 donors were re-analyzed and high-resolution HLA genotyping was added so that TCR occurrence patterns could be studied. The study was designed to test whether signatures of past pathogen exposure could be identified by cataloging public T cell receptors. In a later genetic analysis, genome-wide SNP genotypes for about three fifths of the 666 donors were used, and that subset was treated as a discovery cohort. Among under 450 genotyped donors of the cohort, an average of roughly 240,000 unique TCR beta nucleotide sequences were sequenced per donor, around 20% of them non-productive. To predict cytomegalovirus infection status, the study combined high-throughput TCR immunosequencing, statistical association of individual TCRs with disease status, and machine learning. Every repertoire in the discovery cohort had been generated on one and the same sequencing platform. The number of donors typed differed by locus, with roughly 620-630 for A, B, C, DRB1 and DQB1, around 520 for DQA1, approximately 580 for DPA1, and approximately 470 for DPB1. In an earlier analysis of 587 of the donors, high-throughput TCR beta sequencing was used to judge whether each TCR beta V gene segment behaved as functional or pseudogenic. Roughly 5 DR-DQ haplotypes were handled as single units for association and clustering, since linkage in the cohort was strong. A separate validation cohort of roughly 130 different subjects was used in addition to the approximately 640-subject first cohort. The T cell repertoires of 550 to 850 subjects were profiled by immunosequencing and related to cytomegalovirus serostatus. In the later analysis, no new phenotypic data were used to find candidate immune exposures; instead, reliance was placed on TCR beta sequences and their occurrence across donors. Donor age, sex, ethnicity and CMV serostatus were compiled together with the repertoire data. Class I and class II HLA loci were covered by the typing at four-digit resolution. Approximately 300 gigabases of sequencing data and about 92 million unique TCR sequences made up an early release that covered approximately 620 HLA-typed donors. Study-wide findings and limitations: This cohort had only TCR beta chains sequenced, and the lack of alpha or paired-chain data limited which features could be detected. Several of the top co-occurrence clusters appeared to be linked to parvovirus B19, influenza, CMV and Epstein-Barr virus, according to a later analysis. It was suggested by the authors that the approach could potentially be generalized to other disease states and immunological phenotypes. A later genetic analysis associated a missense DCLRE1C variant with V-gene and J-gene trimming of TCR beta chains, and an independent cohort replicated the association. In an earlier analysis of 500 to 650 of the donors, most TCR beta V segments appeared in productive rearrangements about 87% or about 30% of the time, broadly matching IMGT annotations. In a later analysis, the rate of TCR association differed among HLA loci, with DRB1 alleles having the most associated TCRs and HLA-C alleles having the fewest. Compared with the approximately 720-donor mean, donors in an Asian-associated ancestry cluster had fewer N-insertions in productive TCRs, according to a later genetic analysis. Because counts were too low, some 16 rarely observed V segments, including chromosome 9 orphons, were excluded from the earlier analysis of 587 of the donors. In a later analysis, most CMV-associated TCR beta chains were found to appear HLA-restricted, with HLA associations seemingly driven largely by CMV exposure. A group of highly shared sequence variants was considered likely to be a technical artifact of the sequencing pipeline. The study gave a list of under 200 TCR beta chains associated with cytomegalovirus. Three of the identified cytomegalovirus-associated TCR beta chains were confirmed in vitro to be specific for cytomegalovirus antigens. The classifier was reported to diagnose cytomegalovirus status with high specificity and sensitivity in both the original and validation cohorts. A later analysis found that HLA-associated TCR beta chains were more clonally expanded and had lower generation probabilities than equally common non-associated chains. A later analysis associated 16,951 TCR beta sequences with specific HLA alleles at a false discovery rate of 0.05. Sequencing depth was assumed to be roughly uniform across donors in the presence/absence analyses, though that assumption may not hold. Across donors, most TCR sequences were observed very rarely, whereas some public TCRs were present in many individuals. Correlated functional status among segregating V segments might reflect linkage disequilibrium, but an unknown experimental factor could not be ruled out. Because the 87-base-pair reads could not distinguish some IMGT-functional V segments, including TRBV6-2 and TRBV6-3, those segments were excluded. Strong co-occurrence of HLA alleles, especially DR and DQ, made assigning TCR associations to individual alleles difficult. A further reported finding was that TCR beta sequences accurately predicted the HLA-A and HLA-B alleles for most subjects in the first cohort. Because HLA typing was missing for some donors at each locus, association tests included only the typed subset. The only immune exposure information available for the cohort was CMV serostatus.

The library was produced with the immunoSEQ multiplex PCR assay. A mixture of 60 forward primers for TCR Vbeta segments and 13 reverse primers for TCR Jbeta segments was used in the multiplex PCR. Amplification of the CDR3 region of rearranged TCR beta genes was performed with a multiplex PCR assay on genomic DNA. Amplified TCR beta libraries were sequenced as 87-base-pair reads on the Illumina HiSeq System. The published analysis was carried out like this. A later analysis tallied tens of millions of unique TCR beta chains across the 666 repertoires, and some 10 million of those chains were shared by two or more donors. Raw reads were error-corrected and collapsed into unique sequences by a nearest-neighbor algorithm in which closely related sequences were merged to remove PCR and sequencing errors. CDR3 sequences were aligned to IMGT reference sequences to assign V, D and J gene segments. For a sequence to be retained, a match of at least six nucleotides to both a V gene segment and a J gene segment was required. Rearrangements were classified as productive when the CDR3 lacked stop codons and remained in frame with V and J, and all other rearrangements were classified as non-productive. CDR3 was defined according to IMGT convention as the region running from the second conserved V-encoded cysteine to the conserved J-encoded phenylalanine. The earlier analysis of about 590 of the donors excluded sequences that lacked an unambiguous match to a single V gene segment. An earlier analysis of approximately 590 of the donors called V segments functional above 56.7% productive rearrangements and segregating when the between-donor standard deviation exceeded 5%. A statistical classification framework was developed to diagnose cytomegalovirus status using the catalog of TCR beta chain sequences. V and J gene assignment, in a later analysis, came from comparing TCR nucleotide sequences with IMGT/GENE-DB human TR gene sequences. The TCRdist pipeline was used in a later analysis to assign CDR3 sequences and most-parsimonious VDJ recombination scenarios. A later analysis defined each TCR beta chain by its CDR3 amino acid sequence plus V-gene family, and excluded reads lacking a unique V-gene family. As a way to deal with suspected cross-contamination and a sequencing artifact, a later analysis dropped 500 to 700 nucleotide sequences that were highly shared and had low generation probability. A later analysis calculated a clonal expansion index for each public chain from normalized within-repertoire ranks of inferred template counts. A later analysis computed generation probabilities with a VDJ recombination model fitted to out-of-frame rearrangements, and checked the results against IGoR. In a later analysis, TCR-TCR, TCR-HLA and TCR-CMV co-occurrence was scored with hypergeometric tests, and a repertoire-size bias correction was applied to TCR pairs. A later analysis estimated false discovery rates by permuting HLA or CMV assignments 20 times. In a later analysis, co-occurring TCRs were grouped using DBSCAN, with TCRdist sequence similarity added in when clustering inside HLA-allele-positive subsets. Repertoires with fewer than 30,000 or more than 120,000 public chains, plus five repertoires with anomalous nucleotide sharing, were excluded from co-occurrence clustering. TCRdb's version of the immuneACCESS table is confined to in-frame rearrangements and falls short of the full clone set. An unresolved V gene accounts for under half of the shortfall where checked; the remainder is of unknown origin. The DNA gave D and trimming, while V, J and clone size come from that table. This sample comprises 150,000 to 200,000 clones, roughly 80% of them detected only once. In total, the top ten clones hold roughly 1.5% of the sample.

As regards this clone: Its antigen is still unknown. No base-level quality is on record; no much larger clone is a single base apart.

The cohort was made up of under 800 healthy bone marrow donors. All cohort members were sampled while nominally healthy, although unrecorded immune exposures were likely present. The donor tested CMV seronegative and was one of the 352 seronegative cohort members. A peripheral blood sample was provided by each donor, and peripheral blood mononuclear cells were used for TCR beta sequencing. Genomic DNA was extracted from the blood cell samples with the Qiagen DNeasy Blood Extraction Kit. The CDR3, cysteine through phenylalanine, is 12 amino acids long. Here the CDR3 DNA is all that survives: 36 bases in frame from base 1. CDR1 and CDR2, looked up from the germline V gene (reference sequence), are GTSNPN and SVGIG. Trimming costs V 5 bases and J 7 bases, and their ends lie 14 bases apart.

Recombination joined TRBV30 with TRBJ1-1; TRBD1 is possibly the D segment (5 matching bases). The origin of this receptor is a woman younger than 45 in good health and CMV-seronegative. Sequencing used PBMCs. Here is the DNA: TGTGCCTGGGGGGGGTCGGGCAGTGAAGCTTTCTTT. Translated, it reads CAWGGSGSEAFF. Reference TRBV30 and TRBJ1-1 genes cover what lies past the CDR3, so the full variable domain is SQTIHQWPATLVQPVGSPLSLECTVEGTSNPNLYWYRQAAGRGLQLLFYSVGIGQISSEVPQNLSASRPQDRQFILSSKKLLLSDSGFYLCAWGGSGSEAFFGQGTRLTVV.